This TCR beta chain is from a study of T cell responses to AZD1222 COVID-19 vaccine. Study-level findings and limits: Reports indicate that nearly half of spike-specific TCRs are directed at unmutated variant regions.

A word on this clone: Its antigen is as yet unknown.

Assay: immunoSEQ multiplex PCR; the TCRdb copy retains only in-frame clones and omits some. The table records tens of thousands of clones, roughly 80% of them present only once. Germline V lookup: CDR1 MNHEY, CDR2 SMNVEV (reference sequence). The V segment lost 5 bases and the J segment 8 bases; nucleotides outside the gene matches: 10. CDR3 length: 15 amino acids. The chain is built from TRBV27 and TRBJ1-2; 11 bases match TRBD1. This clonotype originated in an adult in good health. Sequencing was performed on peripheral blood, taken on day 0 of AZD1222 vaccination. CDR3 nucleotides: TGTGCCAGCAGTCGCCTTGGACAGGGGGCGTGGGGCTACACCTTC. It specifies CASSRLGQGAWGYTF.